This TCR beta chain was identified in a study of blood T cell repertoires in COVID-19. Across the whole study: T cells, B-cell-depleted T cells, or PBMCs provided the cDNA or gDNA that served as material.

Clinical history as reported by participants underpinned cohort assignment. Per the study methods: Estimated nucleated cell counts came from reference gene primer amplification. The data were produced by immunoSEQ multiplex PCR, yet TCRdb's version contains in-frame clones alone and is incomplete. The D gene and trimming were derived from the DNA, and the V and J assignments and clone size from that table. This table has under 300,000 clones, around 91% appearing once. Sample: PBMCs or T cells enriched from blood (not recorded which). The clonotype was recovered from a woman aged 18-29 years who had recovered from COVID-19.

The CDR3 nucleotides are TGTGCCAGCAGTTCCAGGACAGCAAACACTGAAGCTTTCTTT. Amino acid sequence: CASSSRTANTEAFF. This sequence joins TRBV27 and TRBJ1-1; weak D call: TRBD1 (6 bases). CDR3 length: 14 amino acids. In germline, CDR1 is MNHEY, CDR2 SMNVEV (reference sequence). Trimming removed 4 bases from V and 2 bases from J, with 11 bases in between.